This T cell receptor (beta chain) comes out of a study of blood T cell repertoires in COVID-19. About the study: There were acute and convalescent COVID-19 samples, and they came from the United States, Italy and Spain. T cells, B-cell-depleted T cells, or PBMCs provided the cDNA or gDNA that served as material.

V lost 4 bases and J 0 bases, leaving 14 bases between the germline ends. Germline loops: CDR1 SGHRS, CDR2 YFSETQ. The CDR3 spans 16 residues. Original methodology: Estimation of nucleated cell counts was performed using reference gene primer amplification. Assay: immunoSEQ multiplex PCR; the TCRdb copy retains only in-frame clones and omits some. V and J calls and clone size come straight from that table; D and trimming were deduced from the DNA. The sample holds 250,000 to 350,000 clones; about 89% are singletons and the top ten take 7.8%. Sequenced input: peripheral blood. The chain uses TRBV5-1 and TRBJ2-1, with D perhaps matching TRBD2 (5 bases). This receptor was taken from a woman in her forties or fifties who had recovered from COVID-19. CDR3 nucleotide sequence: TGCGCCAGCAGCCGAGTCGGGGAAAGCTCCTACAATGAGCAGTTCTTC. It encodes CASSRVGESSYNEQFF. Looking up the rest from reference TRBV5-1 and TRBJ2-1 gives the full variable domain: KAGVTQTPRYLIKTRGQQVTLSCSPISGHRSVSWYQQTPGQGLQFLFEYFSETQRNKGNFPGRFSGRQFSNSRSEMNVSTLELGDSALYLCASSRVGESSYNEQFFGPGTRLTVL.